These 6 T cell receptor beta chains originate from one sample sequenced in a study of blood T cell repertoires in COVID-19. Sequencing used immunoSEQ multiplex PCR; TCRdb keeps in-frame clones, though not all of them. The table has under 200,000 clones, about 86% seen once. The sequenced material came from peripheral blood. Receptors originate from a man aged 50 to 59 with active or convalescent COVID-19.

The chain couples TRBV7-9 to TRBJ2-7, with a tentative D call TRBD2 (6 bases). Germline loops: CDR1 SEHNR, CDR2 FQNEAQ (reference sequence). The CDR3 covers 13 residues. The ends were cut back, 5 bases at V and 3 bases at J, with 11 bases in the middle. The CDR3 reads CASSAGRGYEQYF. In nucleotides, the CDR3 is TGTGCCAGCAGCGCGGGAAGAGGCTACGAGCAGTACTTC.

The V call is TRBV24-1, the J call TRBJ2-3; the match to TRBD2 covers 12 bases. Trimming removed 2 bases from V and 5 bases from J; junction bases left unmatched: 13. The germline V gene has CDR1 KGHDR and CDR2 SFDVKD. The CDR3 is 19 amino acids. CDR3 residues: CATSDSKPTSGGQVDTQYF. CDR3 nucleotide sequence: TGTGCCACCAGTGATTCTAAGCCAACTAGCGGGGGGCAGGTAGATACGCAGTATTTT.

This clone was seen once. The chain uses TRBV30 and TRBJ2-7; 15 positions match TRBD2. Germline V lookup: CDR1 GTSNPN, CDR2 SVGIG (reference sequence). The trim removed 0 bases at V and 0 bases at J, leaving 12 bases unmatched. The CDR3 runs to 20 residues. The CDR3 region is CAWSVKPGLAGGRSSYEQYF. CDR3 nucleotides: TGTGCCTGGAGTGTGAAGCCGGGACTAGCGGGAGGAAGAAGCTCCTACGAGCAGTACTTC.

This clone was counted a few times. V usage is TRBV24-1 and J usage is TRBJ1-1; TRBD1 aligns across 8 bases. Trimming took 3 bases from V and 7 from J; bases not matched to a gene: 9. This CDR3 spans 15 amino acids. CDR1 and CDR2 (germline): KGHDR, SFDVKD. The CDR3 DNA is TGTGCCACCAGTGATGCCTCCTCCACAGGGGGTGAAGCTTTCTTT. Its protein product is CATSDASSTGGEAFF.

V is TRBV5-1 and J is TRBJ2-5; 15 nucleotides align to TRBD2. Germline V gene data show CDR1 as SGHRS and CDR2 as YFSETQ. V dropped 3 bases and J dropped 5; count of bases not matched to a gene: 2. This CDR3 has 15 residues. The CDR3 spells CASSSGLAGGETQYF. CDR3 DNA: TGCGCCAGCAGCTCGGGACTAGCGGGAGGTGAGACCCAGTACTTC.

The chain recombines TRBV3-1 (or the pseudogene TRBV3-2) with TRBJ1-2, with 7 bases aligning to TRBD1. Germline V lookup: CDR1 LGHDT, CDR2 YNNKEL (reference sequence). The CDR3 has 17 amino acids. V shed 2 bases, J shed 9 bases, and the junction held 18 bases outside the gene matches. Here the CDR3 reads CASSQFEGFGPGGRYTF. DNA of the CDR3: TGTGCCAGCAGCCAATTCGAAGGATTTGGTCCAGGGGGGCGCTACACCTTC.